The subject of this entry is one T cell receptor (beta chain). This sample stems from a study of blood T cell repertoires in COVID-19. Study in general: T cells, B-cell-depleted T cells, or PBMCs supplied cDNA or gDNA.

Original analysis: Reference gene primer amplification in the assay estimated nucleated cell counts. Some clones are missing from TCRdb's copy, which holds only in-frame ones; the method was immunoSEQ multiplex PCR. The V and J calls and clone size were taken over from that table, and D and trimming were inferred from the DNA. This sample yields 330,000 or so clones, of which around 87% are seen a single time; approximately 1.9% belongs to the top ten. The germline gives CDR1 SGHVS, CDR2 FNYEAQ. Trimming stripped 4 bases from V and 6 bases from J, with 16 bases between. There are 14 residues in the CDR3.

Sequencing used PBMCs or T cells enriched from blood (not recorded which). This sequence originates from a man in his forties in a cohort exposed to, infected with or recovered from COVID-19 (not recorded which). This chain links TRBV7-6 with TRBJ2-7, with D possibly being TRBD2 (5 bases). The CDR3 DNA sequence: TGTGCCAGCAGCTCTAGACCCAGCCGGGGCGAGCAGTACTTC. Its translation: CASSSRPSRGEQYF.